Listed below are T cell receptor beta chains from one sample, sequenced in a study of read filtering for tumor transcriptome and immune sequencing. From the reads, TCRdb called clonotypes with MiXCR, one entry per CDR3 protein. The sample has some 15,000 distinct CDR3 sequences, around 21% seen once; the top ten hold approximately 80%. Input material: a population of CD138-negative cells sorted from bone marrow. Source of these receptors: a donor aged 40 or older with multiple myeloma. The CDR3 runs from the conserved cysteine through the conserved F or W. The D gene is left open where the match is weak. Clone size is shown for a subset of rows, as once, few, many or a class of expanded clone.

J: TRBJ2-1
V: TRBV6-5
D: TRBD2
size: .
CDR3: CASSYLASGRPYNEQFF
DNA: TGTGCCAGCAGTTACTTGGCTAGCGGGAGACCCTACAATGAGCAGTTCTTC

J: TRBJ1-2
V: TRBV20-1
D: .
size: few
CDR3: CSATRVGYGYTF
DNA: TGCAGTGCCACCAGGGTTGGCTATGGCTACACCTTC

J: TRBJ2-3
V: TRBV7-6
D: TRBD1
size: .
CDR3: CASSFGQALSTDTQYF
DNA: TGTGCCAGCAGCTTCGGACAGGCCCTTAGCACAGATACGCAGTATTTT

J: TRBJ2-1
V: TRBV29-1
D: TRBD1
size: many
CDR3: CSVDTGQGYNEQFF
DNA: TGCAGCGTTGATACCGGACAGGGATACAATGAGCAGTTCTTC

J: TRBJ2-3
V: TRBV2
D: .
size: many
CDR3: CASRFLDPVTDTQYF
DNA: TGTGCCAGCAGGTTCTTGGACCCCGTCACAGATACGCAGTATTTT

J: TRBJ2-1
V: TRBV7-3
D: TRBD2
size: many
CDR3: CASSLGLAGYNEQFF
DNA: TGTGCCAGCAGCTTAGGACTAGCGGGGTACAATGAGCAGTTCTTC

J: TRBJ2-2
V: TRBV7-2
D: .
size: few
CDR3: CASRRTAGKAGELFF
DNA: TGTGCCAGCAGGCGGACAGCCGGAAAAGCCGGGGAGCTGTTTTTT

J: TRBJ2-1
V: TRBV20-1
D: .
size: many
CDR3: CSASGRLGQSYEQFF
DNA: TGCAGTGCTAGCGGCAGACTAGGGCAGAGTTATGAGCAGTTCTTC

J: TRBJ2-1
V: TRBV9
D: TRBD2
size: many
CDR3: CASSPGLAGEKYNEQFF
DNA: TGTGCCAGCAGCCCAGGACTAGCGGGAGAGAAGTACAATGAGCAGTTCTTC

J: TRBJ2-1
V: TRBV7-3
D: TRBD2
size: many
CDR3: CASSLTIGGRADEQFF
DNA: TGTGCCAGCAGCTTAACGATTGGCGGGAGGGCCGATGAGCAGTTCTTC

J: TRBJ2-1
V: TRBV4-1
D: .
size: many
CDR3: CASSQVRLRSSYNEQFF
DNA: TGCGCCAGCAGCCAAGTGAGGTTAAGGAGCTCCTACAATGAGCAGTTCTTC

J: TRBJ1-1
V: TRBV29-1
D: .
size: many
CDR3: CSVVDRTMNTEAFF
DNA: TGCAGCGTTGTGGACAGAACCATGAACACTGAAGCTTTCTTT

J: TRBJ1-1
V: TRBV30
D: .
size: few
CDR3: CAWSVVGDTAFF
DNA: TGTGCCTGGAGTGTTGTAGGGGATACGGCTTTCTTT

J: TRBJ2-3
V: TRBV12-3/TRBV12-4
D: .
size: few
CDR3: CASSAVGWGLLTDTQYF
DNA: TGTGCCAGCAGCGCCGTAGGTTGGGGGCTTCTCACAGATACGCAGTATTTT

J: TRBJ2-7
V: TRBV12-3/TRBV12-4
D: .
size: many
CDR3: CASSSPLSPDEQYF
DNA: TGTGCCAGCAGTTCCCCCCTCTCCCCCGACGAGCAGTACTTC

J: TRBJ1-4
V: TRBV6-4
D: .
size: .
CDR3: CASSRELVREKLFF
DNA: TGTGCCAGCAGTCGGGAGCTGGTACGGGAAAAACTGTTTTTT

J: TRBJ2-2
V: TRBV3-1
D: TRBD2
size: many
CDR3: CASSQGAGVIAGELFF
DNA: TGTGCCAGCAGCCAAGGAGCGGGGGTTATCGCCGGGGAGCTGTTTTTT

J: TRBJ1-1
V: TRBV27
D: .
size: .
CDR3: CVSLGNTEAFF
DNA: TGTGTCTCTTTGGGGAACACTGAAGCTTTCTTT

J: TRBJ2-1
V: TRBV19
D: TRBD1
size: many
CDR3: CASSPGQVNNEQFF
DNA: TGTGCCAGCAGTCCGGGACAGGTAAACAATGAGCAGTTCTTC

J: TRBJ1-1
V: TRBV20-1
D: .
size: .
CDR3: CSPEVTWTRTEAFF
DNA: TGCAGTCCTGAGGTCACATGGACGCGGACTGAAGCTTTCTTT

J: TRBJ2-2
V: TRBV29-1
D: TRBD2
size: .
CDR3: CCVAGVDTGELFF
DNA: TGCTGCGTAGCGGGTGTTGATACCGGGGAGCTGTTTTTT

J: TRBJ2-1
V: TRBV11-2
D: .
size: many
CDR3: CASSFRGNYNEQFF
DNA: TGTGCCAGCAGCTTTCGAGGGAACTACAATGAGCAGTTCTTC

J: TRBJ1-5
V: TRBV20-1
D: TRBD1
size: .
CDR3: CSAARLGDRDSQPQHF
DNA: TGCAGTGCTGCCAGGCTCGGGGACAGGGATAGTCAGCCCCAGCATTTT

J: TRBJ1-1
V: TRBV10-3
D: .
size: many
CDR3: CAVGQGNTEAFF
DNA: TGTGCCGTAGGACAAGGGAACACTGAAGCTTTCTTT

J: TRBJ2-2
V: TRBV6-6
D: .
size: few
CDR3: CASSPIDTGELFF
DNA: TGTGCCAGCAGTCCTATCGACACCGGGGAGCTGTTTTTT

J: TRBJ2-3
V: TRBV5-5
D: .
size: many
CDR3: CASSNQLGRDTDTQYF
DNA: TGTGCCAGCAGCAACCAGCTTGGCAGGGACACAGATACGCAGTATTTT

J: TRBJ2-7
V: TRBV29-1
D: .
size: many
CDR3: CSVEIGGGEQYF
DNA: TGCAGCGTTGAAATCGGGGGCGGCGAGCAGTACTTC

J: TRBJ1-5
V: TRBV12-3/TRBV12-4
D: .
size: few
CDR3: CASSFGGKDQHF
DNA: TGTGCCAGCAGTTTTGGGGGAAAGGACCAGCATTTT

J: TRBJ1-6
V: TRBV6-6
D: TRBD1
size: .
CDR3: CASSYLITGTGDSPLHF
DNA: TGTGCCAGCAGTTACCTGATTACCGGGACAGGGGATTCACCCCTCCACTTT

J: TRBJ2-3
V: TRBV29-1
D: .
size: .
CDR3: CSVQVAQTDTQYF
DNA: TGCAGCGTTCAGGTCGCTCAGACAGATACGCAGTATTTT

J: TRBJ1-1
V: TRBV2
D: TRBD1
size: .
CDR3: CASRQGLLKNTEAFF
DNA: TGTGCCAGCAGACAGGGGTTGTTGAAGAACACTGAAGCTTTCTTT

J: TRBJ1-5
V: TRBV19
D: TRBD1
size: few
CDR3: CASSTRDRDQPQHF
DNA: TGTGCCAGTAGTACCCGGGACAGGGACCAGCCCCAGCATTTT